This T cell receptor beta chain was captured by sequencing in a study of cytomegalovirus exposure and HLA in healthy donors (dated by TCRdb to 2016 to 2017). At the level of the whole study: According to a later analysis, one platform produced both the 120 validation repertoires and the 730 or so repertoires of the first cohort. The aim of the study was to test whether cataloging public T cell receptors could identify signatures of past pathogen exposure. In addition to the first cohort of 500 to 850 subjects, a separate validation cohort of 130 or so different subjects was used. To predict cytomegalovirus infection status, the study combined high-throughput TCR immunosequencing, statistical association of individual TCRs with disease status, and machine learning. What the research found in general, with its limitations: A later analysis lacked HLA typing for the validation cohort, so it scored co-occurrence in that cohort across all 110 or so repertoires. A total of 150 to 200 TCR beta chains were listed by the study as associated with cytomegalovirus. In vitro tests confirmed that a few of the cytomegalovirus-associated TCR beta chains recognize cytomegalovirus antigens. Cytomegalovirus status was reported to be diagnosed by the classifier with high specificity and sensitivity in both the original and validation cohorts. In a later analysis, TCRs clustered in the first cohort were found to also tend to co-occur in the 120 or so validation repertoires, with approximately 93% of cluster scores above 0. Most TCR sequences were observed very rarely across donors, whereas some public TCRs were present in many individuals. According to the authors, the approach could potentially be generalized to other disease states and immunological phenotypes.

As to this clone: Its antigen is unknown. No per-base quality is available; no much larger clone lies one base away.

From a lookup of the germline V gene, CDR1 and CDR2 are SGDLS and YYNGEE. The CDR3 starts with the cysteine, ends with the phenylalanine, and has 16 residues. The sequence is cut down to CDR3 DNA, 48 bases in frame from base 1. Trimming accounts for 2 bases at V and 5 bases at J, while the number of junction bases matched to no gene is 6. Donors formed part of the validation cohort, which comprised 120 subjects and was distinct from the first cohort of under 750 subjects. Library method: the immunoSEQ multiplex PCR assay. Processing in the source paper ran as follows. A statistical classification framework was built for diagnosing cytomegalovirus status from the catalog of TCR beta chain sequences. The source is immuneACCESS, and TCRdb retained only in-frame sequences with V and J called. Part of the clones is not carried over; for the studies checked, unresolved V genes explain less than half of this, and the remainder is unexplained. V, J and clone size derive from that table, while D and trimming were established from the DNA sequence. Present in this sample are 150,000 to 200,000 clones, 85% of which were seen just once. The ten largest clones take up more than 15% of the sample.

Material for sequencing was PBMCs. The chain was built from TRBV9 and TRBJ1-4; TRBD1 agrees with 10 junctional bases. The sequence derives from a man aged 18 to 30 in good health and CMV-seropositive. The CDR3 is CASSVGPGQGNEKLFF. The nucleotide sequence reads as follows: TGTGCCAGCAGCGTGGGTCCGGGACAGGGGAATGAAAAACTGTTTTTT.